This TCR beta chain was found in a study of CD8 T cells in ankylosing spondylitis. Overall study results and limits: What seemed typical of ankylosing spondylitis blood was a TCR beta motif built from roughly eight highly homologous variants.

Molecular-barcoded quantitative 5'-RACE produced these TCR beta libraries. TCRdb independently ran MiXCR on the 5' RACE reads; one entry per CDR3 protein. Of under 250,000 distinct CDR3 sequences in the sample, 8.2% were seen once. This clonotype has a count of ten or more. No antigen is known for it. This clonotype originated in a female donor with ankylosing spondylitis or in good health (not recorded which). Source material: blood, either unsorted or a sorted T cell fraction (not recorded which).

In nucleotides, the CDR3 is TGCGCCAGCAGCCAAGTGGCAGTGAACACTGAAGCTTTCTTT. Translation: CASSQVAVNTEAFF. The chain carries TRBV4-3 and TRBJ1-1, with D unresolved. The CDR3 runs to 14 residues. Germline CDR1 and CDR2: LGHNA and YSLEER. With 1 base removed from V and 0 bases from J, the gap between germline ends came to 6 bases.